The rows below give T cell receptor beta chains drawn from one sample of a study of T cells after yellow fever vaccination. TCRdb re-called the 5' RACE reads with MiXCR, one entry per CDR3 protein. This sample carries about 240,000 distinct CDR3 sequences, 6.9% of them seen once, and the ten largest clones take over 0.65%. This sample comprised CD4+ T cells sorted from PBMCs, obtained 15 days after the yellow fever booster vaccination. The receptor source for this set is a man aged 25 to 45 who received the YFV17D yellow fever vaccine. Each CDR3 is given with its conserved first and last residue. A D gene is named only where the DNA matches it firmly. Expanded clones are given a class, and other clones once, few, many or no size at all.

D gene | J gene | V gene | clone size | CDR3 DNA | CDR3 protein
- | TRBJ2-3 | TRBV6-2/TRBV6-3 | many | TGTGCCAGCAGCAGACTAAGGGCAGATACGCAGTATTTT | CASSRLRADTQYF
TRBD1 | TRBJ2-5 | TRBV5-1 | many | TGCGCCAGCGGACAGGGGGCCAGGGAGACCCAGTACTTC | CASGQGARETQYF
- | TRBJ2-2 | TRBV7-8 | - | TGTGCCAGCAGCGGACGTGTCGTGAAACCCGGGGAGCTGTTTTTT | CASSGRVVKPGELFF
- | TRBJ2-3 | TRBV7-2 | many | TGTGCCAGCAGCTTCGCTCCTAGCACAGATACGCAGTATTTT | CASSFAPSTDTQYF
TRBD2 | TRBJ2-1 | TRBV7-2 | few | TGTGCCAGCAGCTTAGGTCGCGGGAGGGATGAGCAGTTCTTC | CASSLGRGRDEQFF
TRBD1 | TRBJ1-1 | TRBV5-1 | - | TGCGCCAGCAGCTTGGATGCAGGGGGCGACCCTTTCTTT | CASSLDAGGDPFF
TRBD1 | TRBJ1-4 | TRBV7-2 | few | TGTGCCAGCAGCGGGCGGGACAGTTCAAATGAAAAACTGTTTTTT | CASSGRDSSNEKLFF
- | TRBJ1-5 | TRBV7-9 | few | TGTGCCAGCAGCCGACACGGGGGTGATCAGCCCCAGCATTTT | CASSRHGGDQPQHF
- | TRBJ2-7 | TRBV2 | few | TGTGCCAGCGTCCCGACAGGCCTTCACTACGAGCAGTACTTC | CASVPTGLHYEQYF
TRBD1 | TRBJ2-2 | TRBV10-3 | - | TGTGCCATCACTGAAAATTTAGGGACAGACACCGGGGAGCTGTTTTTT | CAITENLGTDTGELFF
TRBD1 | TRBJ2-3 | TRBV5-1 | many | TGCGCCAGCAGCTTGTTGGGACAGTCCACAGATACGCAGTATTTT | CASSLLGQSTDTQYF
TRBD2 | TRBJ2-1 | TRBV18 | many | TGTGCCAGCTCGCCTAGCGGGAGCTACAATGAGCAGTTCTTC | CASSPSGSYNEQFF
- | TRBJ2-6 | TRBV19 | - | TGTGCCAGTAGTATCGATGGCGGCTCTGGGGCCAACGTCCTGACTTTC | CASSIDGGSGANVLTF
TRBD2 | TRBJ2-5 | TRBV10-3 | many | TGTGCCATCAGTGAGGGGGGACTAGCGGATCAAGAGACCCAGTACTTC | CAISEGGLADQETQYF
TRBD2 | TRBJ2-1 | TRBV20-1 | - | TGCAGTGCTAGGGCTCTAGCGGGAGGGGGGAATGAGCAGTTCTTC | CSARALAGGGNEQFF
TRBD2 | TRBJ2-4 | TRBV5-5 | many | TGTGCCAGCAGCTTGAGTAGCGGGAGCTCGAACATTCAGTACTTC | CASSLSSGSSNIQYF
- | TRBJ1-1 | TRBV7-2 | few | TGTGCCACGGCTCAGGGATGGAACCCTGAAGCTTTCTTT | CATAQGWNPEAFF
TRBD1 | TRBJ2-7 | TRBV7-2 | - | TGTGCCAGCAGCCGTACACAGGGGTACTACGAGCAGTACTTC | CASSRTQGYYEQYF
- | TRBJ2-7 | TRBV7-2 | - | TGTGCCAGCAGCGTGGACTACAACGAGCAGTACTTC | CASSVDYNEQYF
- | TRBJ2-7 | TRBV5-5 | many | TGTGCCAGCAGCTTCGGGCCTACCCCCTACGAGCAGTACTTC | CASSFGPTPYEQYF
- | TRBJ2-7 | TRBV20-1 | - | TGCAGTGCTAGCGATACAGGCGGGACCCGTATGGAGCAGTACTTC | CSASDTGGTRMEQYF
- | TRBJ2-2 | TRBV18 | few | TGTGCCAGCTCACCACTTTCGCCCACCGGGGAGCTGTTTTTT | CASSPLSPTGELFF
- | TRBJ2-1 | TRBV11-1 | many | TGTGCCAGCAGCCCCACCCGACTAGGACATGAGCAGTTCTTC | CASSPTRLGHEQFF
TRBD1 | TRBJ1-6 | TRBV6-1 | - | TGTGCCAGCAGGAGACAGGGGCTAAGCTCACCCCTCCACTTT | CASRRQGLSSPLHF
- | TRBJ1-4 | TRBV20-1 | - | TGCAGTGCCAAGGGCGGAAGGGAAAAACTGTTTTTT | CSAKGGREKLFF
- | TRBJ2-7 | TRBV3-1 | - | TGTGCCAGCAGCCAGCGCGAGAGGGAGCAGTACTTC | CASSQREREQYF
TRBD1 | TRBJ1-2 | TRBV30 | few | TGTGCCTGGAGTACAGGGGGCGACTATGGCTACACCTTC | CAWSTGGDYGYTF